These 22 T cell receptor beta chains share one sample of origin, sequenced in a study of blood T cell repertoires in COVID-19 (TCRdb year 2020). Receptor amplification or capture employed the immunoSEQ multiplex PCR assay. TCRdb carries this immuneACCESS record with in-frame sequences only. Its versions omit some clonotypes, under half of them owing to an unresolved V gene in the studies checked, with the rest unexplained. The sample has 230,000 or so clones on record, 83% of them singletons. In total, the top ten clones hold roughly 8.7% of the sample. The sample consisted of peripheral blood. Receptors originate from a man aged 40-55 years with active or convalescent COVID-19.

The rearrangement uses TRBV18 and TRBJ1-6, with TRBD1 identical over 7 bases. CDR1 and CDR2 from the germline V gene are KGHSH and LQKENI. The CDR3 spans 14 residues. The V gene end was trimmed by 4 bases and the J gene end by 9 bases; junction bases not matched to a gene: 6. CDR3 sequence reads: CASSQGQPPSPLHF. The CDR3 bases are TGTGCCAGCTCACAGGGACAGCCCCCTTCACCCCTCCACTTT.

This chain uses TRBV18 with TRBJ1-6; 7 positions agree with TRBD1. From germline, CDR1 is KGHSH and CDR2 LQKENI. V lost 0 bases to trimming and J lost 4 bases; unmatched junction nucleotides: 6. There are 17 residues in the CDR3. In DNA, the CDR3 is TGTGCCAGCTCACCACCGACAGGGACCGTGTATAATTCACCCCTCCACTTT. Translating it yields CASSPPTGTVYNSPLHF.

The chain combines TRBV5-1 with TRBJ2-5; 14 bases line up with TRBD2. The V gene's germline CDR1 is SGHRS and CDR2 YFSETQ. The CDR3 has 16 residues. J gave up 3 bases and V 4 bases, and 5 bases lay outside the gene matches. CDR3 loop: CASSQGLAGVEETQYF. CDR3 coding DNA: TGCGCCAGCAGCCAGGGACTAGCGGGAGTTGAAGAGACCCAGTACTTC.

The chain carries TRBV24-1 and TRBJ2-1; 7 bases are a match to TRBD2. Germline V gene lookup returns CDR1 KGHDR and CDR2 SFDVKD. V dropped 4 bases and J dropped 3; count of bases not matched to a gene: 11. This CDR3 has 17 amino acids. The DNA for the CDR3 is TGTGCCACCAGTGACTCCCCAGGAGCGGGGCTCTACAATGAGCAGTTCTTC. This gives the protein CATSDSPGAGLYNEQFF.

The chain recombines TRBV4-1 with TRBJ2-3; 9 bases match TRBD2. The CDR3 spans 15 residues. In germline, CDR1 is MGHRA, CDR2 YSYEKL. J gave up 0 bases and V 4 bases, and 2 bases lay outside the gene matches. CDR3 protein: CASSPSGTSTDTQYF. CDR3 nucleotides: TGCGCCAGCAGCCCTAGCGGGACTAGCACAGATACGCAGTATTTT.

A few counts support this clone. The chain has TRBV5-1 and TRBJ1-3; 11 bases fit TRBD1. The junction had 10 bases not matched to a gene; V was cut back by 7 bases and J by 4 bases. This CDR3 has 16 residues. In germline, CDR1 is SGHRS, CDR2 YFSETQ. CDR3 sequence: CASARTGGGYGNTIYF. Here the CDR3 DNA reads TGCGCCAGCGCCAGGACAGGGGGCGGATACGGAAACACCATATATTTT.

This clone was counted once. V and J are TRBV10-3 and TRBJ1-1; tentative D call: TRBD1 (6 bases). The V gene lost 0 bases and the J gene lost 4 bases, with 12 bases spanning the gap. This CDR3 spans 15 amino acids. CDR1 is ENHRY, CDR2 SYGVKD, per germline. For the CDR3, the DNA is TGTGCCATCAGTGAGTCCGGGGGGGCGAGCACTGAAGCTTTCTTT. Translation gives CAISESGGASTEAFF.

This clone has more than one count but fewer than ten. This chain uses TRBV24-1 with TRBJ1-2; TRBD1 aligns across 10 bases. Germline V gene data show CDR1 as KGHDR and CDR2 as SFDVKD. V shed 12 bases, J shed 8 bases, and the junction held 5 bases outside the gene matches. There are 11 residues in the CDR3. The CDR3 loop reads CAAGTGVGYTF. The CDR3 DNA reads as TGTGCCGCCGGGACAGGGGTCGGCTACACCTTC.

The genes are TRBV6-5 and TRBJ1-1; D gene uncertain. From germline, CDR1 is MNHEY and CDR2 SVGAGI. This CDR3 has 14 amino acids. Deletions cut 7 bases from V and 1 base from J, with 13 bases between. CDR3 loop: CASKRSTPNTEAFF. DNA for the CDR3: TGTGCCAGCAAGAGGTCGACTCCGAACACTGAAGCTTTCTTT.

J is TRBJ2-3 and V is TRBV20-1; D not resolved. This CDR3 region has 11 residues. The germline V gene has CDR1 DFQATT and CDR2 SNEGSKA (reference sequence). V was trimmed by 2 bases and J by 9 bases, leaving 9 bases between them. CDR3 in DNA: TGCAGTGCTAGAACTCCATGGACGCAGTATTTT. Encoded protein: CSARTPWTQYF.

The chain has TRBV12-3 or TRBV12-4 and TRBJ1-2; TRBD1 might be the D (5 bases). V shed 0 bases and J shed 4 bases, with 6 bases lying between them. This CDR3 region has 13 residues. The CDR3 bases are TGTGCCAGCAGTTTAGCGCAGGGCTATGGCTACACCTTC. This gives the protein CASSLAQGYGYTF.

The chain has TRBV11-3 and TRBJ2-4; a weak D match, TRBD2 (6 bases). The germline V gene has CDR1 SGHNT and CDR2 YENEEA. Trimming took 3 bases from V and 0 from J, leaving 9 bases between them. The CDR3 runs to 15 residues. As DNA, the CDR3 is TGTGCCAGCAGCTTCGGGGGAACAGCCAAAAACATTCAGTACTTC. This codes for CASSFGGTAKNIQYF.

V gene TRBV7-3 combines with J gene TRBJ2-7; tentatively, D is TRBD2 (7 bases). Germline-derived CDR1 and CDR2 are SGHTA and FQGTGA. The CDR3 length is 14 residues. V was shortened by 1 base and J by 3 bases, with 10 bases between the two germline ends. This chain's CDR3 is CASSLSGGHYEQYF. CDR3 DNA sequence: TGTGCCAGCAGCTTAAGCGGGGGACACTACGAGCAGTACTTC.

V is TRBV12-5 and J is TRBJ1-5; TRBD1 matches 9 bases. The ends lost 1 base at V and 2 bases at J; junction bases unmatched: 0. The germline gives CDR1 LGHNT, CDR2 FRNRAP. The CDR3 sequence is 15 residues long. CDR3 amino acids: CASGLGTGGNQPQHF. CDR3 nucleotides: TGTGCTAGTGGTTTGGGGACAGGGGGCAATCAGCCCCAGCATTTT. The full variable domain, in which reference TRBV12-5 and TRBJ1-5 provide the parts outside the CDR3, is DARVTQTPRHKVTEMGQEVTMRCQPILGHNTVFWYRQTMMQGLELLAYFRNRAPLDDSGMPKDRFSAEMPDATLATLKIQPSEPRDSAVYFCASGLGTGGNQPQHFGDGTRLSIL.

This chain uses TRBV10-3 with TRBJ2-2; 8 nucleotides match TRBD1. CDR1 ENHRY and CDR2 SYGVKD come from the germline V gene. V lost 6 bases, J lost 3 bases, and 9 bases stayed unmatched. This CDR3 is 16 amino acids long. This CDR3 reads CAIRNAGTGHTGELFF. The CDR3 DNA sequence: TGTGCCATCAGAAACGCCGGGACAGGACACACCGGGGAGCTGTTTTTT.

This chain joins TRBV6-5 and TRBJ2-3; 9 bases align to TRBD1. V shed 8 bases, J shed 6 bases, and the junction held 12 bases outside the gene matches. The CDR3 sequence is 15 residues long. Germline V lookup: CDR1 MNHEY, CDR2 SVGAGI. DNA for the CDR3: TGTGCCAGCCTGATGGGACAGGGTCTTTGGGATACGCAGTATTTT. It encodes CASLMGQGLWDTQYF.

The CDR3 reads CASSLSLAGASGGELFF. The CDR3 DNA follows: TGTGCCAGCAGCCTCTCACTAGCGGGAGCCTCCGGCGGGGAGCTGTTTTTT. This rearrangement joins TRBV3-1 (or the pseudogene TRBV3-2) to TRBJ2-2, with 11 nucleotides matching TRBD2. Unmatched junction bases numbered 11, after V lost 4 bases and J lost 7 bases. The germline V gene has CDR1 LGHDT and CDR2 YNNKEL (reference sequence). The CDR3 totals 17 residues.

The V call is TRBV5-4, the J call TRBJ2-5; possibly TRBD1 for D (5 bases). Trimming stripped 0 bases from V and 3 bases from J, with 12 bases between. Germline CDR1 reads SGHNT; CDR2 reads YYREEE (reference sequence). This CDR3 has 15 residues. In DNA form, the CDR3 reads TGTGCCAGCAGCTTGGTAGGAGTAGGGGAAGAGACCCAGTACTTC. Protein: CASSLVGVGEETQYF.

The table lists this clone with a few counts. The J gene is TRBJ2-5, the V gene TRBV6-2 or TRBV6-3; D is unresolved. The V end lost 2 bases, the J end lost 3 bases, and 4 bases lay between the germline ends. The CDR3 contains 12 residues. The V gene's germline CDR1 is MNHEY and CDR2 SVGEGT. The CDR3 nucleotides are TGTGCCAGCAGTTACCAGAAAGAGACCCAGTACTTC. Protein product: CASSYQKETQYF.

V is TRBV2 and J is TRBJ1-6; D may be TRBD1 (5 bases). The CDR3 spans 15 residues. CDR1 is SNHLY, CDR2 FYNNEI, per germline. The ends were cut back, 5 bases at V and 6 bases at J, with 14 bases in the middle. The CDR3 DNA follows: TGTGCCAGCAGTCTACAGGCAGCTTCTAATTCACCCCTCCACTTT. Residues: CASSLQAASNSPLHF.

The chain recombines TRBV28 with TRBJ1-1, with D perhaps TRBD1 (5 bases). Trimming took 5 bases from V and 1 from J, leaving 14 bases between them. CDR1 is MDHEN, CDR2 SYDVKM, per germline. The CDR3 contains 15 residues. CDR3 DNA: TGTGCCAGCAGTGGGGCTGACACAGCGAACACTGAAGCTTTCTTT. Amino acid sequence: CASSGADTANTEAFF.

This sequence joins TRBV10-3 and TRBJ1-1, with D uncertain. Looked up from germline, CDR1 is ENHRY and CDR2 is SYGVKD. The V and J ends lost 3 bases and 0 bases respectively, with 5 bases between them. This CDR3 has 13 amino acids. CDR3 DNA sequence: TGTGCCATCAGTGATGGCTTGAACACTGAAGCTTTCTTT. The encoded protein is CAISDGLNTEAFF.